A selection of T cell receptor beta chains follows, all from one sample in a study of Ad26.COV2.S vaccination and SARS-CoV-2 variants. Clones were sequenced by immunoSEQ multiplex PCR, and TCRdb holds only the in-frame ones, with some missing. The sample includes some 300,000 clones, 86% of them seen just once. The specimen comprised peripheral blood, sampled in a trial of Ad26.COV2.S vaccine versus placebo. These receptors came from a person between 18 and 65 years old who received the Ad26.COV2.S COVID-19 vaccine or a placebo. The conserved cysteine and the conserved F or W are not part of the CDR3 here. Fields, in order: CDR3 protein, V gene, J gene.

CDR3 protein: SVVGIAGTSYNEQF; V gene: TRBV29-1; J gene: TRBJ2-1
CDR3 protein: ASSVDVGDYGYT; V gene: TRBV9; J gene: TRBJ1-2
CDR3 protein: ASSVQPRGGATDTQY; V gene: TRBV9; J gene: TRBJ2-3
CDR3 protein: ASSVEGGNTEAF; V gene: TRBV9; J gene: TRBJ1-1
CDR3 protein: ATSRDRGDTEAF; V gene: TRBV15; J gene: TRBJ1-1
CDR3 protein: ASSLVGARGANVLT; V gene: TRBV5-1; J gene: TRBJ2-6
CDR3 protein: ASSLDRTGVYNEQF; V gene: TRBV5-6; J gene: TRBJ2-1
CDR3 protein: SVGRENTEAF; V gene: TRBV29-1; J gene: TRBJ1-1
CDR3 protein: ASSPDRGRSSREQY; V gene: TRBV18; J gene: TRBJ2-7
CDR3 protein: ASSLGTGLSSPLH; V gene: TRBV7-8; J gene: TRBJ1-6
CDR3 protein: ASSSSRRTGSYGYT; V gene: TRBV6-2/TRBV6-3; J gene: TRBJ1-2
CDR3 protein: ASSLLGMNTEAF; V gene: TRBV27; J gene: TRBJ1-1
CDR3 protein: ASSLILSTYEQY; V gene: TRBV6-2/TRBV6-3; J gene: TRBJ2-7
CDR3 protein: ASSQDRGGAYEQY; V gene: TRBV4-2; J gene: TRBJ2-7
CDR3 protein: ASSLSGGSNQPQH; V gene: TRBV11-2; J gene: TRBJ1-5
CDR3 protein: ASSLDTGSGNTIY; V gene: TRBV7-6; J gene: TRBJ1-3
CDR3 protein: ASTRVFGSPLH; V gene: TRBV3-1/TRBV3-2; J gene: TRBJ1-6
CDR3 protein: ASSQTGTMNTEAF; V gene: TRBV14; J gene: TRBJ1-1
CDR3 protein: ASRRSGQSYGYT; V gene: TRBV27; J gene: TRBJ1-2
CDR3 protein: ASSPGSTSTDTQY; V gene: TRBV28; J gene: TRBJ2-3
CDR3 protein: ASSQEWYTGELF; V gene: TRBV4-3; J gene: TRBJ2-2
CDR3 protein: ASSYSRGLAGHYEQY; V gene: TRBV6-2/TRBV6-3; J gene: TRBJ2-7
CDR3 protein: AWSYRGPSGWNSPLH; V gene: TRBV30; J gene: TRBJ1-6
CDR3 protein: ASSFRTDTQY; V gene: TRBV12-3/TRBV12-4; J gene: TRBJ2-3
CDR3 protein: ASSLARGQGNSPLH; V gene: TRBV7-2; J gene: TRBJ1-6
CDR3 protein: ASTMGLNTEAF; V gene: TRBV19; J gene: TRBJ1-1
CDR3 protein: AWRPRDSNQPQH; V gene: TRBV30; J gene: TRBJ1-5
CDR3 protein: ASSRLTGRDYGYT; V gene: TRBV5-6; J gene: TRBJ1-2
CDR3 protein: ASSQDQASGGVDEQF; V gene: TRBV4-2; J gene: TRBJ2-1
CDR3 protein: SASRRERTNSPLH; V gene: TRBV20-1; J gene: TRBJ1-6
CDR3 protein: ASSLDMGLETQY; V gene: TRBV5-1; J gene: TRBJ2-5
CDR3 protein: ASSQADTGLEGEATNEKLF; V gene: TRBV3-1/TRBV3-2; J gene: TRBJ1-4
CDR3 protein: ASSASGQFLLLYEQY; V gene: TRBV7-2; J gene: TRBJ2-7
CDR3 protein: ASSDPGQSYGYT; V gene: TRBV10-2; J gene: TRBJ1-2
CDR3 protein: ASSFGTANTGELF; V gene: TRBV27; J gene: TRBJ2-2
CDR3 protein: ASSYAGTEAF; V gene: TRBV5-5; J gene: TRBJ1-1
CDR3 protein: ATSRDGQSTDTQY; V gene: TRBV15; J gene: TRBJ2-3
CDR3 protein: ASSQDMTAYGYT; V gene: TRBV4-3; J gene: TRBJ1-2
CDR3 protein: ASRAWTYEQY; V gene: TRBV2; J gene: TRBJ2-7
CDR3 protein: ASSVSLGGTETQY; V gene: TRBV9; J gene: TRBJ2-5
CDR3 protein: SARDRASYNEQF; V gene: TRBV29-1; J gene: TRBJ2-1
CDR3 protein: ASSSQVYSGNTIY; V gene: TRBV7-8; J gene: TRBJ1-3
CDR3 protein: ASSQVVNSPLH; V gene: TRBV14; J gene: TRBJ1-6
CDR3 protein: ASSKQGTLHEQY; V gene: TRBV5-4; J gene: TRBJ2-7
CDR3 protein: ASSLQWDSTSTDTQY; V gene: TRBV5-6; J gene: TRBJ2-3
CDR3 protein: ASSAAPGGKGTQY; V gene: TRBV19; J gene: TRBJ2-5
CDR3 protein: ASSLGTYEQY; V gene: TRBV5-1; J gene: TRBJ2-7
CDR3 protein: ASSQRTGSGEQY; V gene: TRBV2; J gene: TRBJ2-7